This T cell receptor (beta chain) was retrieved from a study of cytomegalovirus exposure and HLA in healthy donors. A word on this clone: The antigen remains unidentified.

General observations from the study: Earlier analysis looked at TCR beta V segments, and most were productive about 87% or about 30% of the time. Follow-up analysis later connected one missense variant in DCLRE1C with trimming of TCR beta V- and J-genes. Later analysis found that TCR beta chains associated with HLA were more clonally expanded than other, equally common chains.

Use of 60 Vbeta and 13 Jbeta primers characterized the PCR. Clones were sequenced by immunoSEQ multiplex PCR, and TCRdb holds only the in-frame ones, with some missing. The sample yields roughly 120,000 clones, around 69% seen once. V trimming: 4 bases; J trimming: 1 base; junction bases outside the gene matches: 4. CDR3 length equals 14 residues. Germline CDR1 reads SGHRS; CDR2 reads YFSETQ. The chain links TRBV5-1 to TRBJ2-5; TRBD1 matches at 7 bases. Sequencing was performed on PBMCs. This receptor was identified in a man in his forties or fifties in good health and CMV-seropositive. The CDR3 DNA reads TGCGCCAGCAGCGTACAGGGGAGCCAAGAGACCCAGTACTTC. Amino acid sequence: CASSVQGSQETQYF.